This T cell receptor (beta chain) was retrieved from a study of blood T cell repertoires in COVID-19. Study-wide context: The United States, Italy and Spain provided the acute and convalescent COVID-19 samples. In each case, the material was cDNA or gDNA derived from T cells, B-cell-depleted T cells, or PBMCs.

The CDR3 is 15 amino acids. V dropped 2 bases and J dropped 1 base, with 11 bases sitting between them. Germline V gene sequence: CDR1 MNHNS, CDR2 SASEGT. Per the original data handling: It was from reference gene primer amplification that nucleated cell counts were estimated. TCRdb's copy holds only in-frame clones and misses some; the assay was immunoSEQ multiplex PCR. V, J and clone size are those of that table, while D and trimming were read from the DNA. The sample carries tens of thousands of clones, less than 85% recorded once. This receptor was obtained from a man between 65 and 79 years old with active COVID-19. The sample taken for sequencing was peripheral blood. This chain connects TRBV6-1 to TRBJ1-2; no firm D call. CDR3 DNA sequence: TGTGCCAGCAGTGAATCTGGGCACAATAACTATGGCTACACCTTC. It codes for CASSESGHNNYGYTF.